Detailed here is one T cell receptor (beta chain). The sample is drawn from a study of blood T cell repertoires in COVID-19. About the research overall: PBMCs, B-cell-depleted T cells, or T cells were the source of the cDNA or gDNA that made up the material.

The V gene's germline CDR1 is SEHNR and CDR2 FQNEAQ (reference sequence). The V end was cut by 6 bases, the J end by 0 bases, with 9 bases between. The CDR3 has 15 residues. Authors' analysis steps: Cell counts per sample came from amplifying reference gene primers. Here immunoSEQ multiplex PCR was the method, and the copy in TCRdb shows in-frame clones only, minus some. V, J and clone size are taken as reported in that table, and D and trimming were inferred from the DNA itself. The table shows 140,000 to 150,000 clones, with about 83% occurring only once. Recruits, aged roughly 18 to 89 years, lived in approximately 26 US areas. Exposed study participants had met a COVID-19 case within 2 weeks before entry.

The genes are TRBV7-9 and TRBJ1-6, with D possibly TRBD1 on 6 matching bases. The TCR originated in a woman aged 45-60 years who had been exposed to COVID-19. Sequencing was carried out using PBMCs or T cells enriched from blood (not recorded which). The CDR3 bases are TGTGCCAGCAGAACACAGGGCTCCTATAATTCACCCCTCCACTTT. This sequence encodes CASRTQGSYNSPLHF.